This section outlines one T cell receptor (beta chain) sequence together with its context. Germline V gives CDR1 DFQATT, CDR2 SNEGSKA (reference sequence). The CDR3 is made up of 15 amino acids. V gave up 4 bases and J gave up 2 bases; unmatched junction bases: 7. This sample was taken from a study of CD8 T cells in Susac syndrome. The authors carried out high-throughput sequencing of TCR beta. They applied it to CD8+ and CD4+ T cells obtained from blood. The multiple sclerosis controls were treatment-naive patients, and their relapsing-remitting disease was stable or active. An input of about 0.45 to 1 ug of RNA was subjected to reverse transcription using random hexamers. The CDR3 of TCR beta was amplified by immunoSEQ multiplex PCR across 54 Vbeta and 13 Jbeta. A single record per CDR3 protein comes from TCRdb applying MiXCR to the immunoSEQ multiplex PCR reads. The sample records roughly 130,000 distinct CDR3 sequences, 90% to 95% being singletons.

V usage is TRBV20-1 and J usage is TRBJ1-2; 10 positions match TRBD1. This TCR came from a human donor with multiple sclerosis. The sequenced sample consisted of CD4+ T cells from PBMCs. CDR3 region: CSATKPGQGNYGYTF. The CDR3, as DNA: TGCAGTGCTACAAAACCGGGACAGGGGAACTATGGCTACACCTTC.